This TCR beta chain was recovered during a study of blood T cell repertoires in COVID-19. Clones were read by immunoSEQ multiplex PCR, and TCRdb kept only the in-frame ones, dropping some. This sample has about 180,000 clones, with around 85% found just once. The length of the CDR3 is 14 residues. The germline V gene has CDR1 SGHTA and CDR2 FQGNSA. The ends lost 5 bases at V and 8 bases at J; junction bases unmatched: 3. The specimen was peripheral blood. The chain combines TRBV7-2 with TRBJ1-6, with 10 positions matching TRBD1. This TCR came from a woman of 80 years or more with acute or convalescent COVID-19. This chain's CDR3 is CASSRTGGDSPLHF. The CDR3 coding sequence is TGTGCCAGCAGCCGGACAGGGGGGGATTCACCCCTCCACTTT.